The entry below gives a single TCR beta chain sequence along with its context. The entry originates in a study of blood T cell repertoires in COVID-19. Study overall: Italy, Spain and the United States were the sources of the convalescent and acute COVID-19 samples.

Germline lookup yields CDR1 SGHNT and CDR2 YYREEE (reference sequence). With 4 bases removed from V and 0 bases from J, the gap between germline ends came to 10 bases. The CDR3 consists of 14 residues. Generated by immunoSEQ multiplex PCR, the TCRdb table keeps only in-frame clones and is missing some. The sample holds hundreds of thousands of clones; under 90% are singletons and the top ten take over 15%. The TCR was taken from an elderly woman with active or convalescent COVID-19. The chain uses TRBV5-4 and TRBJ2-5; weak D call: TRBD2 (5 bases). Source material: peripheral blood. The CDR3, as DNA: TGTGCCAGCAGCGAGCGAGGGTACCAAGAGACCCAGTACTTC. It translates to CASSERGYQETQYF.